This entry features one T cell receptor (beta chain) sequence. This clone was detected once. Its recognized antigen is unknown. Per-base quality was not reported, and no clone a single base away is much larger than it. The data were taken from a study of shared clonotypes between healthy human individuals (dated by TCRdb to between 2020 and 2021). Background for the entire study: The cohort comprised a couple of women and a few men aged 18 to 49 years. For each donor, CD4 naive and CD4 memory were each run on three plates, CD8 naive on two plates, and CD8 memory on one plate. To estimate repertoire size and how much clonotypes are shared between individuals, the study performed deep sequencing of blood TCR repertoires from roughly five healthy adults. Libraries were prepared and TCR repertoires were sequenced by different laboratories using diverse techniques, in order to increase sequencing depth and limit assay-specific biases. Leukapheresis yielded between about 0.9 and 9.5 billion PBMCs per donor.

The donors were healthy, HIV-negative adults who had no recently reported acute infections or vaccinations. All donors were Caucasian adults living in Nashville, Tennessee, USA. CD4+ T cells were enriched by magnetic negative selection, after which naive cells were positively selected on CD45RA and the negative fraction was taken as the memory subset. After blood collection by leukapheresis, PBMCs were isolated using Ficoll-Histopaque density gradient centrifugation and then cryopreserved in the vapor phase of liquid nitrogen. Analytical flow cytometry was used to check the purity and quantity of every magnetically sorted T cell population. From each sorted fraction, genomic DNA was isolated and quantified by UV absorbance on a Nanodrop 2000c. CDR1 and CDR2 (MDHEN, SYDVKM) derive from the germline V gene. The CDR3 has 14 amino acids, counting the end cysteine and phenylalanine. Only the CDR3 portion is preserved as DNA: 42 bases, with reading frame beginning at the first base. V and J are trimmed by 6 bases and 11 bases, and the gene matches miss 9 bases of the junction.

Using the deep immunoSEQ assay, TCR CDR3 regions were amplified from genomic DNA by multiplex PCR. Genomic DNA extracted from each cell subset was distributed evenly over all wells of several immunoSEQ 96-well plates, and each plate served as one replicate. For sorted subsets, each replicate PCR was loaded with approximately 200 ng genomic DNA, equivalent to roughly 30,000 T cell genomes. Purified libraries were quantified with a Qubit 3.0 fluorometer, sized on a Bioanalyzer 2100, and re-quantified with the KAPA Library Quantification kit. A separate single-read 150-cycle Illumina NextSeq 550 flow cell was used to sequence each immunoSEQ 96-well plate. Processing in the source paper ran as follows. Because the immunoSEQ output included only junctional sequences and no quality scores, the filtering could not be the same as the filtering used for full-length reads. To assign V/J genes and CDR3, sequences were annotated against IMGT germline references using PyIR, a Python wrapper for IgBLAST v1.9. Reads were filtered out if the reads had weak V/J assignments (E-value above 1e-6), no CDR3, stop codons, out-of-frame junctions, or ambiguous translated residues. V3J clonotypes were defined as sequences sharing the same inferred V gene, J gene, and CDR3 amino acid sequence. The percentage overlap between two repertoires was calculated by dividing the number of shared unique clonotypes by the size of the smaller repertoire. RTK rarefaction, the Chao1 estimator, and Recon v2.1 estimates of unobserved clonotypes were used to assess repertoire richness. OLGA was used to compute generation probabilities for all TCRbeta clonotypes that the gDNA method yielded from a handful of donors. In TCRdb, the immuneACCESS table is reduced to in-frame sequences with V and J assigned. These tables do not hold every clone; where another copy was compared, an unresolved V gene accounts for under half, and the others remain unexplained. The DNA was the basis for D and trimming; V, J and clone size are from that table. Counted in this sample were about 2.3 million clones; about 92% of them appeared once. Under 0.45% of the sample is taken by the ten largest.

What the research found in general, with its limitations: Incomplete sequencing was indicated by rarefaction of sorted-subset datasets, despite the large sequencing depth. Sampling was limited to blood, and TCR repertoires in tissue likely differ from TCR repertoires in blood. Estimated clonotype richness was generally larger for naive than for memory subsets. Around 5.4% of naive CD4, around 3.6% of naive CD8, approximately 2.2% of memory CD4, and about 0.4% of memory CD8 clonotypes were shared across a handful of donors. The small number of donors limited the genetic and exposure-history diversity represented. Clonotypes shared by all four sorted-subset donors showed higher generation probabilities than non-shared clonotypes. Pairwise subsampling led to the expectation that sequencing depth would affect the degree of clonotype sharing among donors.

The rearrangement joined TRBV28 to TRBJ1-4, and TRBD1 matches 10 of the central bases. What was sequenced was naive CD4+ T cells from PBMCs. According to the study, the label for this sample's cell subset or site signals: CD45RA+ positively selected. This TCR derives from a man younger than 35 in good health. Some clones in this sample may be carry-over from other donors' samples. For the CDR3, the sequence is CASSRTGTGVKLFF. The DNA is TGTGCCAGCAGCAGGACCGGGACAGGGGTGAAACTGTTTTTT.